Shown below are 8 T cell receptor beta chains from a single sample sequenced in a study of T cells in Graves' hyperthyroidism and ophthalmopathy. Researchers amplified the TCR beta CDR3 regions from RNA transcripts. With the HTBI primer set, the TCR CDR3 went through a first round of RT-PCR. Each CDR3 protein gets one entry after TCRdb re-called the multiplex PCR reads with MiXCR. The table shows 450,000 to 550,000 distinct CDR3 sequences, with around 24% occurring only once. The sample comprised blood. The origin of the receptors is a woman in her thirties with Graves' ophthalmopathy.

The genes are TRBV11-1 and TRBJ2-5, with TRBD2 identical over 16 bases. This CDR3 is 20 amino acids long. The V segment lost 3 bases and the J segment 1 base; nucleotides outside the gene matches: 11. Germline CDR1 SGHAT, CDR2 FQDESV (reference sequence). In nucleotides, the CDR3 is TGTGCCAGCAGCTTCCGTCCGGGACTAGCGGGGGGGCGTGTCCAAGAGACCCAGTACTTC. Translated, it gives CASSFRPGLAGGRVQETQYF.

This clonotype has ten or more counts. The genes are TRBV30 and TRBJ1-2, with 8 bases that match TRBD1. Germline loops: CDR1 GTSNPN, CDR2 SVGIG (reference sequence). V lost 2 bases and J lost 8; bases outside the gene matches: 10. CDR3 length: 14 amino acids. Here the CDR3 reads CAWSPSAGGQGYTF. The CDR3 bases are TGTGCCTGGAGTCCTTCCGCAGGGGGCCAGGGCTACACCTTC.

This clonotype was picked up many times. This chain connects TRBV2 to TRBJ1-2, with D uncertain. Germline V gene sequence: CDR1 SNHLY, CDR2 FYNNEI. The germline V and J ends were trimmed by 2 bases and 6 bases, with 10 bases remaining between them. There are 13 residues in the CDR3. The CDR3, as DNA: TGTGCCAGCAGTGAAAGGGCCCGAGATGGCTACACCTTC. Its protein product is CASSERARDGYTF.

This clonotype was detected many times. The V call is TRBV28, the J call TRBJ2-7; tentatively, D is TRBD1 or TRBD2 (6 bases each). Germline V CDR1 and CDR2: MDHEN, SYDVKM. Trimming removed 8 bases at V and 3 bases at J, with 14 bases between. The CDR3 loop spans 13 amino acids. The CDR3 is CASPRDTGYEQYF. DNA for the CDR3: TGTGCCAGCCCGCGGGACACCGGCTACGAGCAGTACTTC.

In this sample, this clonotype turned up many times. The chain carries TRBV20-1 and TRBJ1-1; D perhaps matches TRBD1 (5 bases). The germline gives CDR1 DFQATT, CDR2 SNEGSKA (reference sequence). This CDR3 comprises 13 residues. Trimming left V 6 bases short and J 3 bases short, with 14 bases between. This CDR3 reads CSAVGVQDTEAFF. Here the CDR3 DNA reads TGCAGTGCAGTGGGGGTTCAGGACACTGAAGCTTTCTTT.

This clonotype appeared many times. The V gene is TRBV27, the J gene TRBJ2-7; the D gene could be TRBD1 or TRBD2 (5 bases each). Germline V gene lookup returns CDR1 MNHEY and CDR2 SMNVEV (reference sequence). The length of the CDR3 is 14 residues. Trimming took 5 bases from V and 1 from J, leaving 12 bases between them. The CDR3: CASSRSGPSYEQYF. The CDR3 DNA reads TGTGCCAGCAGTCGCTCGGGACCATCCTACGAGCAGTACTTC.

This clonotype was observed at least ten times. The rearrangement joins TRBV28 to TRBJ1-1, with D perhaps matching TRBD1 (6 bases). V dropped 5 bases and J dropped 3 bases, with 16 bases sitting between them. Germline values: CDR1 MDHEN, CDR2 SYDVKM. The CDR3 covers 15 residues. CDR3 region: CASSPYRVLHTEAFF. The CDR3 nucleotides are TGTGCCAGCAGTCCGTACAGGGTACTGCACACTGAAGCTTTCTTT.

The V and J genes are TRBV6-2 or TRBV6-3 and TRBJ1-5, with 9 positions matching TRBD1. Germline V gives CDR1 MNHEY, CDR2 SVGEGT. V lost 7 bases to trimming and J lost 0 bases; unmatched junction nucleotides: 10. This CDR3 has 17 residues. CDR3: CASTRDRDTYSNQPQHF. The CDR3 DNA follows: TGTGCCAGCACCCGGGACAGGGATACCTATAGCAATCAGCCCCAGCATTTT.